One sample yielded the 10 T cell receptor beta chains listed below, sequenced in a study of Ad26.COV2.S vaccination and SARS-CoV-2 variants. Treatment in this sample: over 15 received Ad26.COV2.S at low or high dose, single or two shots; about 5 received placebo; per-sample allocation not given. Repertoires come from day 63 after the first vaccine or placebo injection. Data came from immunoSEQ multiplex PCR; TCRdb stores just in-frame clones and leaves some out. The data hold some 240,000 clones, with 70% to 90% observed a single time. Material: peripheral blood, obtained in a trial of Ad26.COV2.S vaccine versus placebo. Every receptor here comes from a person aged 18-60 years who received the Ad26.COV2.S COVID-19 vaccine or a placebo.

V gene TRBV7-2 combines with J gene TRBJ1-5; D gene unclear. The CDR3 loop spans 17 amino acids. Looked up from germline, CDR1 is SGHTA and CDR2 is FQGNSA. The V end was cut by 0 bases, the J end by 0 bases, with 12 bases between. CDR3 sequence (DNA): TGTGCCAGCAGCTTAGCGTCGACTACCCATAGCAATCAGCCCCAGCATTTT. Translating it yields CASSLASTTHSNQPQHF.

The gene calls are TRBV4-3 and TRBJ1-5, with D hard to call. CDR1 and CDR2 (germline): LGHNA, YSLEER. With 0 bases removed from V and 5 bases from J, the gap between germline ends came to 8 bases. The CDR3 extends over 14 amino acids. This CDR3 reads CASSQDSVDQPQHF. In DNA, the CDR3 is TGCGCCAGCAGCCAAGATAGCGTCGATCAGCCCCAGCATTTT.

This chain links TRBV30 with TRBJ2-2, with 7 bases lining up with TRBD1. Germline V gene data show CDR1 as GTSNPN and CDR2 as SVGIG (reference sequence). The CDR3 spans 14 residues. V lost 0 bases, J lost 6 bases, and 4 bases stayed unmatched. The CDR3 loop reads CAWSVLGGPGELFF. For the CDR3, the DNA is TGTGCCTGGAGTGTACTAGGGGGCCCCGGGGAGCTGTTTTTT.

The gene calls are TRBV5-4 and TRBJ2-2, with TRBD2 identical over 7 bases. Trimming at V came to 5 bases and at J to 4 bases, leaving 8 bases not matched to a gene. Germline CDR1 SGHNT, CDR2 YYREEE (reference sequence). CDR3 size: 15 residues. The CDR3 DNA follows: TGTGCCAGCAGTCAATGGACTAGAGGCACCGGGGAGCTGTTTTTT. It is translated as CASSQWTRGTGELFF. Full variable domain (remainder filled in from reference TRBV5-4 and TRBJ2-2): ETGVTQSPTHLIKTRGQQVTLRCSSQSGHNTVSWYQQALGQGPQFIFQYYREEENGRGNFPPRFSGLQFPNYSSELNVNALELDDSALYLCASSQWTRGTGELFFGEGSRLTVL.

This rearrangement joins TRBV4-1 to TRBJ2-5; weak D call: TRBD2 (7 bases). V was trimmed by 3 bases and J by 6 bases, leaving 23 bases between them. The germline gives CDR1 MGHRA, CDR2 YSYEKL. CDR3 length: 17 residues. The CDR3 protein is CASSHREGGGRLKTQYF. In DNA, the CDR3 is TGCGCCAGCAGCCACAGGGAAGGGGGGGGCAGACTAAAGACCCAGTACTTC.

CDR3 in amino acids: CATTSNRGDSYEQYF. CDR3 coding DNA: TGTGCCACTACCTCGAACAGGGGGGACTCCTACGAGCAGTACTTC. V gene TRBV6-5 combines with J gene TRBJ2-7; 8 nucleotides align to TRBD1. V lost 10 bases, J lost 0 bases, and 11 bases stayed unmatched. There are 15 residues in the CDR3. Germline lookup yields CDR1 MNHEY and CDR2 SVGAGI.

The chain is built from TRBV6-5 and TRBJ2-2; a weak D match, TRBD1 (6 bases). Trimming took 6 bases from V and 4 from J, leaving 15 bases between them. The CDR3 has 15 residues. Germline V lookup: CDR1 MNHEY, CDR2 SVGAGI. This CDR3 reads CASSRQASVTGELFF. The DNA for the CDR3 is TGTGCCAGCAGCAGACAGGCCTCGGTCACCGGGGAGCTGTTTTTT.

In this sample, this clone turned up once. The chain links TRBV5-1 to TRBJ1-2; 9 bases are a match to TRBD1. The germline V gene has CDR1 SGHRS and CDR2 YFSETQ. CDR3 length equals 14 residues. Losses at the gene ends were 3 bases for V and 5 bases for J; bases not matched to a gene: 5. In nucleotides, the CDR3 is TGCGCCAGCAGCTGGGGACAGGGTCGGTATGGCTACACCTTC. As protein: CASSWGQGRYGYTF.

In regard to this clone: The sample contains more than one DNA sequence encoding this CDR3. The chain carries TRBV6-5 and TRBJ1-4, with D perhaps matching TRBD1 (6 bases). The CDR3 is 13 residues long. Germline V gene lookup returns CDR1 MNHEY and CDR2 SVGAGI. V lost 5 bases and J 4 bases, leaving 8 bases between the germline ends. The CDR3: CASSRTVNEKLFF. The CDR3 bases are TGTGCCAGCAGTAGGACAGTTAATGAAAAACTGTTTTTT.

The V gene is TRBV11-3, the J gene TRBJ2-2; D may be TRBD1 or TRBD2 (6 bases each). Trimming took 6 bases from V and 5 from J, leaving 16 bases between them. Germline V CDR1 and CDR2: SGHNT, YENEEA. This CDR3 contains 15 residues. The CDR3 here is CASRRGGLGTGELFF. CDR3 DNA sequence: TGTGCCAGCAGACGAGGGGGGTTGGGGACCGGGGAGCTGTTTTTT.